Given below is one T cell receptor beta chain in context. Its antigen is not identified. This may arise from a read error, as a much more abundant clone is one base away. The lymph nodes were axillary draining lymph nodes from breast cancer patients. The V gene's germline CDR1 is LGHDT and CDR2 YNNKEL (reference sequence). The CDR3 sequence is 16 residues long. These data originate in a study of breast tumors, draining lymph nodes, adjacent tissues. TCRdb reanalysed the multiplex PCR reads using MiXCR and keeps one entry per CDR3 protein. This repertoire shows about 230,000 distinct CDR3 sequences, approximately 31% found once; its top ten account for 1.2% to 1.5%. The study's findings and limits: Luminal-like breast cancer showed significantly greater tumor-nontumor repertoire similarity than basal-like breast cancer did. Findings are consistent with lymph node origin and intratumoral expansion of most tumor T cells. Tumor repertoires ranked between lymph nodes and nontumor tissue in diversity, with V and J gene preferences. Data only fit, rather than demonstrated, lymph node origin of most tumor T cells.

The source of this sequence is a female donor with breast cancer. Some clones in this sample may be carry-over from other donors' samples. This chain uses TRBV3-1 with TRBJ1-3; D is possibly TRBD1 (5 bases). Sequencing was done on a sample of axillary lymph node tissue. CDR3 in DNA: TGTGCCAGCAGCCAACCCTTGGACACCCCTGGAAACACCTTATATTTT. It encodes CASSQPLDTPGNTLYF.